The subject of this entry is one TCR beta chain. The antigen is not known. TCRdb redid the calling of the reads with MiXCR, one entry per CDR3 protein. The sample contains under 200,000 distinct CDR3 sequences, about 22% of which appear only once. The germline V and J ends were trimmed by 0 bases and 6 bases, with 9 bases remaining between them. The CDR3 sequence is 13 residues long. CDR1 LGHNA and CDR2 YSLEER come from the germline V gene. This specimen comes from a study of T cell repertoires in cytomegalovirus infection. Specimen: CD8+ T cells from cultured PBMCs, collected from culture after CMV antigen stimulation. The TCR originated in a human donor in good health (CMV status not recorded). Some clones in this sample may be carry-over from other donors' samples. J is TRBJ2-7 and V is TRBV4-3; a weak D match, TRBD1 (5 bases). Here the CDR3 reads CASSQDQTVEQYF. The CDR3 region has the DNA TGCGCCAGCAGCCAAGACCAGACAGTCGAGCAGTACTTC.